The 15 T cell receptor beta chains presented below share a single source sample, sequenced in a study of Graves' ophthalmopathy and Graves' hyperthyroidism. The study amplified TCR beta CDR3 regions using RNA transcripts. Following a first-round RT-PCR that used HTBI primers, a second-round multiplex PCR was carried out. TCRdb itself ran the multiplex PCR reads through MiXCR, one entry per CDR3 protein. The table shows fewer than 650,000 distinct CDR3 sequences, with roughly 20% occurring only once. The sequencing input was peripheral blood. The receptor set was obtained from a woman aged 18-29 years with stable Graves' hyperthyroidism. Some clones in this sample may be carry-over from other donors' samples.

This clonotype was detected ten times or more. The rearrangement links TRBV3-1 to TRBJ1-1; D may be TRBD1 (5 bases). V dropped 1 base and J dropped 7 bases, with 7 bases sitting between them. Germline CDR1 and CDR2: LGHDT and YNNKEL (reference sequence). The CDR3 has 12 amino acids. The chain's CDR3 is CASSQGDGEAFF. DNA of the CDR3: TGTGCCAGCAGCCAAGGGGACGGTGAAGCTTTCTTT.

The V gene is TRBV18, the J gene TRBJ2-7; the D call may be TRBD1 or TRBD2 (6 bases each). Germline loops: CDR1 KGHSH, CDR2 LQKENI. CDR3 length equals 13 residues. V gave up 6 bases and J gave up 8 bases, with 17 bases separating them. The chain's CDR3 is CASSQSPGGQQYF. The CDR3 nucleotides are TGTGCCAGCTCGCAGAGTCCCGGGGGCCAGCAGTACTTC. The full variable domain, in which reference TRBV18 and TRBJ2-7 provide the parts outside the CDR3, is NAGVMQNPRHLVRRRGQEARLRCSPMKGHSHVYWYRQLPEEGLKFMVYLQKENIIDESGMPKERFSAEFPKEGPSILRIQQVVRGDSAAYFCASSQSPGGQQYFGPGTRLTVT.

Ten or more counts support this clonotype. The genes are TRBV11-3 and TRBJ2-5; the D gene is possibly TRBD2 (5 bases). V was shortened by 2 bases and J by 3 bases, with 7 bases between the two germline ends. The CDR3 is 13 amino acids. The V gene's germline CDR1 is SGHNT and CDR2 YENEEA. The CDR3 nucleotides are TGTGCCAGCAGCTTATACGGGGAAGAGACCCAGTACTTC. This sequence encodes CASSLYGEETQYF.

The chain recombines TRBV20-1 with TRBJ2-7; D is perhaps TRBD1 or TRBD2 (5 bases each). The CDR3 sequence is 15 residues long. Per the germline V gene, CDR1 is DFQATT and CDR2 is SNEGSKA (reference sequence). Trimming removed 0 bases from V and 4 bases from J, with 16 bases in between. Here the CDR3 DNA reads TGCAGTGCTAGAGACGACCGGGACCCGTATTACGAGCAGTACTTC. This sequence encodes CSARDDRDPYYEQYF.

This clonotype was detected many times. The chain employs TRBV4-1 and TRBJ1-5; no reliable D call. The V gene's germline CDR1 is MGHRA and CDR2 YSYEKL. There are 15 residues in the CDR3. V lost 5 bases to trimming and J lost 5 bases, with 16 bases between them. CDR3 coding DNA: TGCGCCAGCAGCTTTAGGGTCTTTGACGATCAGCCCCAGCATTTT. Translating it yields CASSFRVFDDQPQHF.

This clonotype was detected ten times or more. The rearrangement uses TRBV5-1 and TRBJ2-7; 16 positions match TRBD2. J lost 7 bases, V lost 4 bases, and 11 bases had no gene match. The CDR3 has 17 residues. Germline lookup yields CDR1 SGHRS and CDR2 YFSETQ. The CDR3, as DNA: TGCGCCAGCAGCCCCGGGACTAGCGGGAGGGCCTCGGAAGAGCAGTACTTC. It translates to CASSPGTSGRASEEQYF.

This clonotype was picked up many times. The chain carries TRBV19 and TRBJ1-3; D remains unclear. Trimming took 6 bases from V and 0 from J, leaving 9 bases between them. This CDR3 is 14 amino acids long. The germline CDR1 and CDR2 sequences are LNHDA and SQIVND (reference sequence). CDR3 sequence reads: CASSGRISGNTIYF. The CDR3, as DNA: TGTGCCAGTAGCGGACGGATCTCTGGAAACACCATATATTTT.

The chain recombines TRBV5-5 with TRBJ1-2; 7 nucleotides line up with TRBD1. The CDR3 runs 15 residues. The germline CDR1 and CDR2 sequences are SGHKS and YYEKEE (reference sequence). V shed 3 bases, J shed 4 bases, and the junction held 9 bases outside the gene matches. The CDR3 DNA is TGTGCCAGCAGCTCGACAGGGCGGAATTTCTATGGCTACACCTTC. Translating gives CASSSTGRNFYGYTF.

This clonotype was counted ten times or more. The chain uses TRBV7-9 and TRBJ1-1, with D perhaps TRBD1 (6 bases). The germline V and J ends were trimmed by 5 bases and 0 bases, with 10 bases remaining between them. The CDR3 covers 14 residues. Germline V gene sequence: CDR1 SEHNR, CDR2 FQNEAQ (reference sequence). The CDR3 region has the DNA TGTGCCAGCAGCGTACAGGGTATGAACACTGAAGCTTTCTTT. As protein: CASSVQGMNTEAFF.

In its sample, this clonotype was seen many times. CDR3 DNA sequence: TGTGCCAGCAGCCCCCCGGGACTAGCGGGAGTCGGCGAGCAGTACTTC. It specifies CASSPPGLAGVGEQYF. V and J are TRBV3-1 and TRBJ2-7; 14 nucleotides line up with TRBD2. From germline, CDR1 is LGHDT and CDR2 YNNKEL (reference sequence). This CDR3 contains 16 residues. The ends lost 4 bases at V and 6 bases at J; junction bases unmatched: 8.

This clonotype came up many times. V and J are TRBV19 and TRBJ1-1, with 10 nucleotides matching TRBD1. J lost 1 base, V lost 3 bases, and 11 bases had no gene match. Germline assignment: CDR1 LNHDA and CDR2 SQIVND (reference sequence). The CDR3 contains 18 residues. The DNA of the CDR3 is TGTGCCAGTAGTATTCGCGCCGGGGACAGGGGAAAGAACACTGAAGCTTTCTTT. Its translation: CASSIRAGDRGKNTEAFF.

This clonotype was seen many times. V is TRBV5-1 and J is TRBJ1-1; possible D gene TRBD1, 5 bases. There are 15 residues in the CDR3. Germline V gene lookup returns CDR1 SGHRS and CDR2 YFSETQ. Trimming removed 2 bases at V and 1 base at J, with 12 bases between. The CDR3 here is CASSFGATGNTEAFF. CDR3 DNA: TGCGCCAGCAGCTTTGGGGCCACGGGGAACACTGAAGCTTTCTTT.

This clonotype came up many times. The chain joins TRBV11-1 to TRBJ2-7; 7 bases map to TRBD2. Germline V gene data show CDR1 as SGHAT and CDR2 as FQDESV (reference sequence). This CDR3 spans 16 amino acids. The J segment lost 2 bases and the V segment lost 2 bases, leaving 9 bases of the junction unmatched. The chain's CDR3 is CASSLTAGVKPYEQYF. CDR3 bases: TGTGCCAGCAGCTTAACGGCGGGAGTGAAACCCTACGAGCAGTACTTC.

This clonotype appeared many times. This chain joins TRBV28 and TRBJ2-7; maybe TRBD1 (5 bases). The germline V and J ends were trimmed by 4 bases and 2 bases, with 24 bases remaining between them. This CDR3 region has 18 residues. Germline-derived CDR1 and CDR2 are MDHEN and SYDVKM. CDR3 in DNA: TGTGCCAGCAGTTCCCTCAGTGTAGGGGCGAAGAAAGCCTACGAGCAGTACTTC. It yields the protein CASSSLSVGAKKAYEQYF.

Many counts were recorded for this clonotype. The chain couples TRBV30 to TRBJ1-2; D is possibly TRBD1 (6 bases). The V gene's germline CDR1 is GTSNPN and CDR2 SVGIG (reference sequence). The CDR3 loop spans 13 amino acids. Trimming removed 0 bases at V and 8 bases at J, with 13 bases between. The CDR3 spells CAWSVFSGAGYTF. Here the CDR3 DNA reads TGTGCCTGGAGTGTATTTTCAGGGGCCGGCTACACCTTC. Full variable domain (missing parts from reference TRBV30 and TRBJ1-2): SQTIHQWPATLVQPVGSPLSLECTVEGTSNPNLYWYRQAAGRGLQLLFYSVGIGQISSEVPQNLSASRPQDRQFILSSKKLLLSDSGFYLCAWSVFSGAGYTFGSGTRLTVV.